This T cell receptor beta chain was sequenced for a study of immune evolution from preneoplasia to lung adenocarcinoma. The protocol was immunoSEQ multiplex PCR, while the TCRdb copy is restricted to in-frame clones and leaves out a portion. This sample has about 16,000 clones, with 86% found just once. CDR3 size: 12 residues. Germline V gives CDR1 MDHEN, CDR2 SYDVKM. Between the trimmed V and J ends, which lost 4 bases and 7 bases, there was a span of 8 bases. This sequence was found in a person between 65 and 80 years old with invasive lung adenocarcinoma. The sequencing sample was made of FFPE invasive lung adenocarcinoma tissue. The rearrangement links TRBV28 to TRBJ1-5; D uncertain. CDR3 in amino acids: CASSWREQPQHF. The CDR3 nucleotides are TGTGCCAGCAGTTGGAGGGAACAGCCCCAGCATTTT.